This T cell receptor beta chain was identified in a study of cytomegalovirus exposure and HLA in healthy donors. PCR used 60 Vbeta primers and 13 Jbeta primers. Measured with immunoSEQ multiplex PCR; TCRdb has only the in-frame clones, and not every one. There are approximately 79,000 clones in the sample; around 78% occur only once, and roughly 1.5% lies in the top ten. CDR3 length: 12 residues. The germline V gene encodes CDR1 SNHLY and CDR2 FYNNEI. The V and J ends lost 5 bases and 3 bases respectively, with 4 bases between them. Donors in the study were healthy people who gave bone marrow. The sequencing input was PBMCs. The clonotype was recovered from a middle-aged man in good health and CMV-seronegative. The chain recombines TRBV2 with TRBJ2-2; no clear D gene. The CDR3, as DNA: TGTGCCAGCAGTTCATACACCGGGGAGCTGTTTTTT. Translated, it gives CASSSYTGELFF.